The T cell receptor beta chain described here comes from a study of CD8+ T cells in alopecia areata. This clone was picked up a small number of times. Its antigen is not identified. Study-level points and caveats: Lesional scalp, especially alopecia totalis/universalis, showed higher clonality than normal scalp. Patients shared TCRs less clearly than mice did, possibly owing to HLA.

Germline V gives CDR1 MNHNS, CDR2 SASEGT. This CDR3 contains 17 residues. The V gene end was trimmed by 4 bases and the J gene end by 4 bases; junction bases not matched to a gene: 12. Extracted RNA was reverse transcribed, and the resulting cDNA served as sequencing template. Here immunoSEQ multiplex PCR was the method, and the copy in TCRdb shows in-frame clones only, minus some. The table lists more than 95,000 clones, roughly 50% of them singletons. The sequence was obtained from a human donor in good health. The rearrangement uses TRBV6-1 and TRBJ2-3; 9 bases agree with TRBD2. Sequences were obtained from CD4+ T cells sorted from blood. The CDR3 loop is CASSARAGGSRPDTQYF. The CDR3 nucleotides read TGTGCCAGCAGTGCCCGAGCGGGGGGCTCCCGTCCAGATACGCAGTATTTT.